The 20 T cell receptor beta chains given below trace back to one sample, sequenced in a study of lymphopenia after photon versus proton radiotherapy (dated by TCRdb to 2018 to 2020). The library was built by means of the immunoSEQ multiplex PCR assay. Drawn from immuneACCESS, this table holds only the in-frame rearrangements with V and J called that TCRdb kept. Clones are partly lost; checked studies trace under half to an unresolved V gene and leave the rest unexplained. The table for this sample lists over 25,000 clones; 84% of them were counted only once. The ten largest make up roughly 15% of the sample. Sequencing used peripheral blood, obtained from a patient treated with proton-based radiotherapy. The receptors derive from a woman aged 65 to 85 with pancreatic cancer.

The CDR3 here is CASSPQGNNSPLHF. CDR3 DNA sequence: TGTGCCAGCAGCCCACAGGGTAATAATTCACCCCTCCACTTT. The rearrangement links TRBV7-9 to TRBJ1-6; D perhaps matches TRBD1 (6 bases). This CDR3 has 14 amino acids. The germline V gene has CDR1 SEHNR and CDR2 FQNEAQ (reference sequence). Trimming left V 5 bases short and J 5 bases short, with 10 bases between.

J is TRBJ2-1 and V is TRBV2, with 13 bases aligning to TRBD2. The CDR3 contains 15 residues. Germline loops: CDR1 SNHLY, CDR2 FYNNEI. The V and J ends lost 6 bases and 7 bases, in that order; junction bases with no gene match: 6. This CDR3 reads CASRELAGGGNEQFF. The CDR3 DNA follows: TGTGCCAGCAGGGAACTAGCGGGAGGGGGAAATGAGCAGTTCTTC. Full variable domain (rest looked up from reference TRBV2 and TRBJ2-1): EPEVTQTPSHQVTQMGQEVILRCVPISNHLYFYWYRQILGQKVEFLVSFYNNEISEKSEIFDDQFSVERPDGSNFTLKIRSTKLEDSAMYFCASRELAGGGNEQFFGPGTRLTVL.

V and J are TRBV28 and TRBJ2-5; 8 positions agree with TRBD1. The CDR3 is made up of 17 amino acids. J lost 2 bases, V lost 4 bases, and 12 bases had no gene match. Per the germline V gene, CDR1 is MDHEN and CDR2 is SYDVKM. CDR3 DNA: TGTGCCAGCAGTTCAAACACCGGGACAGGTCAACAAGAGACCCAGTACTTC. This translates into CASSSNTGTGQQETQYF.

This chain joins TRBV5-1 and TRBJ2-5; 9 positions match TRBD1. The CDR3 has 16 amino acids. The germline CDR1 and CDR2 sequences are SGHRS and YFSETQ. J gave up 2 bases and V 1 base, and 6 bases lay outside the gene matches. CDR3 region: CASSLTSGTGQETQYF. As DNA, the CDR3 is TGCGCCAGCAGCTTGACCTCCGGGACAGGGCAAGAGACCCAGTACTTC. Looking up the rest from reference TRBV5-1 and TRBJ2-5 gives the full variable domain: KAGVTQTPRYLIKTRGQQVTLSCSPISGHRSVSWYQQTPGQGLQFLFEYFSETQRNKGNFPGRFSGRQFSNSRSEMNVSTLELGDSALYLCASSLTSGTGQETQYFGPGTRLLVL.

The gene calls are TRBV4-2 and TRBJ2-1; D might be TRBD1 or TRBD2, each matching 5 bases. This CDR3 comprises 14 residues. CDR1 and CDR2 (germline): LGHNA, YNFKEQ. V dropped 4 bases and J dropped 3 bases, with 10 bases sitting between them. The CDR3 loop is CASSPSGLYNEQFF. The CDR3, as DNA: TGTGCCAGCAGCCCTTCGGGGCTCTACAATGAGCAGTTCTTC.

The rearrangement links TRBV6-6 to TRBJ2-3; D call uncertain. The CDR3 covers 14 residues. CDR1 and CDR2 from the germline V gene are MNHNY and SVGAGI (reference sequence). Between the trimmed V and J ends, which lost 4 bases and 1 base, there was a span of 9 bases. CDR3 protein: CASSSLEGTDTQYF. The DNA of the CDR3 is TGTGCCAGCAGTTCCCTCGAGGGCACAGATACGCAGTATTTT.

The rearrangement joins TRBV28 to TRBJ2-7; maybe TRBD2 (6 bases). The CDR3 covers 14 residues. Germline values: CDR1 MDHEN, CDR2 SYDVKM. Trimming removed 2 bases from V and 6 bases from J, with 14 bases in between. The CDR3 nucleotides read TGTGCCAGCAGTTTAATGGGGAGCGGGTCCGAGCAGTACTTC. Translated, it gives CASSLMGSGSEQYF.

This chain links TRBV30 with TRBJ2-4; D unclear. The V gene lost 3 bases and the J gene lost 8 bases, with 8 bases spanning the gap. CDR1 and CDR2 from the germline V gene are GTSNPN and SVGIG (reference sequence). CDR3 length equals 11 residues. CDR3 sequence: CAWRSIDIQYF. CDR3 bases: TGTGCCTGGAGATCGATAGACATTCAGTACTTC. The full variable domain, its missing parts supplied by reference TRBV30 and TRBJ2-4, is SQTIHQWPATLVQPVGSPLSLECTVEGTSNPNLYWYRQAAGRGLQLLFYSVGIGQISSEVPQNLSASRPQDRQFILSSKKLLLSDSGFYLCAWRSIDIQYFGAGTRLSVL.

This clone was seen once. The chain employs TRBV5-1 and TRBJ2-6; D unresolved. V was trimmed by 2 bases and J by 4 bases, leaving 13 bases between them. CDR1 is SGHRS and CDR2 is YFSETQ in the germline V gene. The length of the CDR3 is 16 residues. CDR3: CASSFKGFSGANVLTF. DNA of the CDR3: TGCGCCAGCAGCTTTAAAGGGTTTTCCGGGGCCAACGTCCTGACTTTC.

The chain uses TRBV10-1 and TRBJ2-1, with 7 bases aligning to TRBD2. The CDR3 consists of 15 residues. CDR1 is WNHNN, CDR2 SYGVQD, per germline (reference sequence). Trimming at V came to 6 bases and at J to 7 bases, leaving 12 bases not matched to a gene. The CDR3, as DNA: TGCGCCAGCAGACGTATCTTGACTAGCACGAATGAGCAGTTCTTC. It codes for CASRRILTSTNEQFF.

The V call is TRBV6-5, the J call TRBJ1-1, with 9 bases matching TRBD1. V lost 4 bases and J lost 0; bases outside the gene matches: 6. Germline CDR1 MNHEY, CDR2 SVGAGI. The CDR3 is 16 residues long. CDR3: CASSFSGTGLNTEAFF. CDR3 nucleotide sequence: TGTGCCAGCAGTTTTTCCGGGACAGGGTTGAACACTGAAGCTTTCTTT.

By its share, this clone is medium-sized. The chain couples TRBV6-5 to TRBJ1-6, with 7 bases aligning to TRBD1. The CDR3 has 13 amino acids. The germline V gene encodes CDR1 MNHEY and CDR2 SVGAGI. Trimming cost V 5 bases and J 8 bases; bases outside gene matches: 3. The CDR3 protein is CASSGTGDSPLHF. CDR3 DNA sequence: TGTGCCAGCAGTGGTACAGGGGATTCACCCCTCCACTTT.

The rearrangement joins TRBV2 to TRBJ2-3; 11 nucleotides match TRBD1. The CDR3 is made up of 16 amino acids. Trimming took 10 bases from V and 9 from J; bases not matched to a gene: 18. Germline CDR1 and CDR2: SNHLY and FYNNEI. The chain's CDR3 is CAIPTTGQGAGGTQYF. In nucleotides, the CDR3 is TGTGCCATTCCGACGACCGGACAGGGGGCGGGAGGGACGCAGTATTTT.

The rearrangement uses TRBV6-1 and TRBJ2-4; D may be TRBD2 (6 bases). CDR1 is MNHNS, CDR2 SASEGT, per germline. The CDR3 runs to 13 residues. V gave up 4 bases and J gave up 8 bases, with 12 bases separating them. The CDR3 DNA sequence: TGTGCCAGCAGTGCCGCCCCGGGGGACATTCAGTACTTC. This translates into CASSAAPGDIQYF.

The chain has TRBV2 and TRBJ2-1; 9 bases line up with TRBD1. The germline V gene has CDR1 SNHLY and CDR2 FYNNEI. CDR3 size: 15 residues. The V gene end was trimmed by 5 bases and the J gene end by 6 bases; junction bases not matched to a gene: 8. The chain's CDR3 is CASSPTGTGFNEQFF. The DNA for the CDR3 is TGTGCCAGCAGTCCAACCGGGACAGGGTTCAATGAGCAGTTCTTC.

This chain uses TRBV5-4 with TRBJ1-6; no firm D call. CDR1 and CDR2 (germline): SGHNT, YYREEE (reference sequence). The V end was cut by 1 base, the J end by 9 bases, with 14 bases between. The CDR3 runs 15 residues. CDR3 residues: CASSLSPGISSPLHF. CDR3 sequence (DNA): TGTGCCAGCAGCTTGTCCCCAGGCATCTCTTCACCCCTCCACTTT.

This clone has only one observation. V and J are TRBV28 and TRBJ1-2; a weak D match, TRBD1 (5 bases). Germline CDR1 and CDR2: MDHEN and SYDVKM. Trimming stripped 3 bases from V and 3 bases from J, with 32 bases between. This CDR3 is built from 21 residues. CDR3 nucleotide sequence: TGTGCCAGCAGTTTTGGGGGGACGGCCATCTCCCTACACGCAATAGACTATGGCTACACCTTC. Amino acid sequence: CASSFGGTAISLHAIDYGYTF.

The chain carries TRBV12-5 and TRBJ1-2; perhaps TRBD1 as D (5 bases). Germline CDR1 reads LGHNT; CDR2 reads FRNRAP. This CDR3 has 14 residues. The V end was cut by 0 bases, the J end by 4 bases, with 9 bases between. In DNA form, the CDR3 reads TGTGCTAGTGGTTTGGTAGGGACCCCCTATGGCTACACCTTC. Translation gives CASGLVGTPYGYTF.

There are a few counts of this clone. V gene TRBV11-1 combines with J gene TRBJ2-2; TRBD1 is a possible D gene (6 bases). Per germline, CDR1 SGHAT and CDR2 FQDESV (reference sequence). V was shortened by 5 bases and J by 4 bases, with 11 bases between the two germline ends. The CDR3 loop spans 14 amino acids. This chain's CDR3 is CASSNRDTTGELFF. The CDR3, as DNA: TGTGCCAGCAGCAACCGGGACACCACCGGGGAGCTGTTTTTT. Looking up the rest from reference TRBV11-1 and TRBJ2-2 gives the full variable domain: EAEVAQSPRYKITEKSQAVAFWCDPISGHATLYWYRQILGQGPELLVQFQDESVVDDSQLPKDRFSAERLKGVDSTLKIQPAELGDSAMYLCASSNRDTTGELFFGEGSRLTVL.

The chain has TRBV5-1 and TRBJ2-5; 12 positions match TRBD2. V was pared by 4 bases and J by 6 bases, with 10 bases of the junction left unmatched. In germline, CDR1 is SGHRS, CDR2 YFSETQ. The CDR3 runs 16 residues. CDR3 in amino acids: CASSPGGLAGGQTQYF. The CDR3 DNA is TGCGCCAGCAGCCCGGGAGGCCTAGCGGGAGGGCAGACCCAGTACTTC.